Detailed here is one T cell receptor beta chain. Its antigen target is currently unknown. No quality values exist for individual bases; no much larger clone is one base distant. The sample originates from a study of blood T cell repertoires in COVID-19 (dated by TCRdb to 2020 to 2021). Context from the whole study: Samples from collaborators originated in the United States, Italy and Spain and spanned both the acute and convalescent phases of COVID-19. Nearly every sample came with metadata listing a de-identified subject ID, COVID-19 status, age in years and sex. The repertoires were released in a freely available public database intended as a resource for research on the immune response to SARS-CoV-2. Subjects who had been exposed to COVID-19, were actively infected with it, or had recovered from it provided the deeply sampled blood TCRbeta repertoires that made up the dataset. Where HLA class I and class II types were available, the types were taken from metadata supplied by the sample provider, not from assay-based typing. The prospective study material was composed of cDNA or gDNA derived from T cells, B-cell-depleted T cells, or PBMCs. Samples were obtained from the ongoing ImmuneRACE study (first 160 participants) and from about 1,300 subjects provided by 6 global collaborators.

V loses 5 bases of germline sequence and J loses 5 bases, and the interval between the two ends is 17 bases. Measured from the cysteine to the phenylalanine, the CDR3 is 15 residues long. Only CDR3 DNA remains: 45 bases, in frame from the first base. The germline V gene (reference sequence) provides CDR1 SGHAT and CDR2 FQDESV. Overall results and qualifications from the work: The quantity of clinical and demographic metadata differed by source and by participant and was supplied without curation.

Each collaborating institution followed its own protocols to collect whole blood in K2EDTA tubes. For TCRbeta analysis, collaborator samples were shipped as frozen whole blood, as isolated PBMCs, or as DNA extracted from either sample type. TCRbeta CDR3 regions were amplified from genomic DNA using the immunoSEQ Assay, a bias-controlled multiplex PCR. As for the authors' bioinformatics: Nucleated cell counts per sample were estimated from amplification of reference gene primers within the assay. Sequence reads were collapsed and filtered to measure the absolute abundance of every unique TCRbeta CDR3 rearrangement. For each sample, productive Simpson clonality was calculated as the square root of Simpson's diversity index across productive rearrangements. TCRdb limited this immuneACCESS table to in-frame rearrangements with V and J called. A share of clones is missing; checked studies link under half to unresolved V genes, and the rest is unexplained. Clone size and V and J calls were adopted from that table, with D and trimming inferred from the DNA. This sample comprises roughly 110,000 clones, 75% to 90% of them detected only once. The ten largest clones represent approximately 0.76% of the sample.

This clonotype was obtained from a woman in her seventies with acute or convalescent COVID-19. The sample comprised peripheral blood. This chain is built from TRBV11-1 and TRBJ2-3; the D gene is perhaps TRBD1, on 6 matching bases. The nucleotide sequence reads as follows: TGTGCCAGCAGCCCCAGATGGGGGCAGAGAGATACGCAGTATTTT. It is translated as CASSPRWGQRDTQYF.